This T cell receptor (beta chain) was identified during a study of blood T cell repertoires in COVID-19. On the study more broadly: Samples of COVID-19 (acute and convalescent) were obtained from the United States, Italy and Spain. Sources were T cells, B-cell-depleted T cells, or PBMCs; the material itself was cDNA or gDNA.

The V gene's germline CDR1 is SGDLS and CDR2 YYNGEE. The CDR3 contains 19 residues. After removal of 4 bases from V and 5 bases from J, the junction contained 18 bases not matched to a gene. Authors' processing steps: Cell counts per sample came from amplifying reference gene primers. Sequencing was performed with immunoSEQ multiplex PCR; in TCRdb, only in-frame clones are kept and a portion is missing. The V and J calls and the clone size are those of that table, but D and trimming were determined from the DNA. The sample carries about 290,000 clones, 85% to 90% recorded once. This receptor was taken from a man aged 40-55 years with acute or convalescent COVID-19. Material: peripheral blood. The chain couples TRBV9 to TRBJ2-2, with 9 bases fitting TRBD2. The CDR3 nucleotides are TGTGCCAGCAGCCAGTTCGGAACGGCGGGGGGGCCGGGTACCGGGGAGCTGTTTTTT. As protein: CASSQFGTAGGPGTGELFF.